A single sample gave rise to the 30 T cell receptor beta chains below, sequenced in a study of OX40 agonist ivuxolimab in advanced cancers. The protocol was immunoSEQ multiplex PCR, while the TCRdb copy is restricted to in-frame clones and leaves out a portion. Of about 81,000 clones in the sample, more than 70% are singletons; the top ten hold 0.4% to 0.6%. The sequenced sample was CD4+ or CD8+ T cells sorted from blood, obtained in a trial of the OX40 agonist ivuxolimab. These TCRs come from an adult with an advanced solid tumor such as melanoma, head and neck, liver or kidney cancer.

The CDR3, as DNA: TGTGCCAGCAGTTTCTATAGGGTCGGTGGGACCCAGTACTTC. Translated, it gives CASSFYRVGGTQYF. The chain carries TRBV28 and TRBJ2-5; D not resolved. This CDR3 is built from 14 residues. Trimming took off 3 bases at V and 7 bases at J, with 15 bases between the two ends. Germline-derived CDR1 and CDR2 are MDHEN and SYDVKM.

The chain combines TRBV19 with TRBJ1-4; a possible D gene is TRBD1 (6 bases). Trimming took 4 bases from V and 1 from J, leaving 13 bases between them. CDR3 size: 16 residues. Per the germline V gene, CDR1 is LNHDA and CDR2 is SQIVND (reference sequence). CDR3 bases: TGTGCCAGTAGTAGGTCCCGGGACATAACTAATGAAAAACTGTTTTTT. As protein: CASSRSRDITNEKLFF. The entire variable domain, with the rest obtained from reference TRBV19 and TRBJ1-4, is as follows: DGGITQSPKYLFRKEGQNVTLSCEQNLNHDAMYWYRQDPGQGLRLIYYSQIVNDFQKGDIAEGYSVSREKKESFPLTVTSAQKNPTAFYLCASSRSRDITNEKLFFGSGTQLSVL.

The J gene is TRBJ2-7, the V gene TRBV5-4; 7 bases are shared with TRBD2. The germline V gene has CDR1 SGHNT and CDR2 YYREEE (reference sequence). CDR3 length: 16 amino acids. With V trimmed by 4 bases and J by 0 bases, 10 bases remained unmatched. The CDR3 is CASSGLVGGFSYEQYF. The DNA of the CDR3 is TGTGCCAGCAGCGGGTTAGTGGGGGGGTTCTCCTACGAGCAGTACTTC.

This clone was counted between two and nine times. V is TRBV7-8 and J is TRBJ2-7; 7 positions match TRBD1. The J segment lost 1 base and the V segment lost 5 bases, leaving 8 bases of the junction unmatched. The CDR3 is 15 amino acids. CDR1 is SGHVS and CDR2 is FQNEAQ in the germline V gene. CDR3 nucleotide sequence: TGTGCCAGCAGCCCAGGGGGACCGCAGTCCTACGAGCAGTACTTC. It is translated as CASSPGGPQSYEQYF.

The chain carries TRBV5-5 and TRBJ2-3; maybe TRBD1 (5 bases). Germline-derived CDR1 and CDR2 are SGHKS and YYEKEE (reference sequence). Trimming took 1 base from V and 4 from J, leaving 16 bases between them. This CDR3 comprises 16 residues. The CDR3 loop is CASSLPDTGVADTQYF. CDR3 nucleotide sequence: TGTGCCAGCAGCTTGCCGGACACCGGAGTGGCAGATACGCAGTATTTT.

V gene TRBV4-2 combines with J gene TRBJ2-1; tentative D call: TRBD2 (7 bases). The V end was cut by 4 bases, the J end by 9 bases, with 19 bases between. CDR1 and CDR2 from the germline V gene are LGHNA and YNFKEQ. The CDR3 loop spans 15 amino acids. CDR3 region: CASSPTRGGEGEQFF. In DNA form, the CDR3 reads TGTGCCAGCAGCCCTACGAGGGGGGGCGAGGGTGAGCAGTTCTTC.

In regard to this clone: The conserved phenylalanine or tryptophan normally closing the CDR3 is absent here, so this likely arose from a read error. The chain recombines TRBV7-2 with TRBJ1-2; TRBD1 agrees at 9 bases. Per the germline V gene, CDR1 is SGHTA and CDR2 is FQGNSA. The CDR3 covers 13 residues. Trimming cost V 6 bases and J 8 bases; bases outside gene matches: 7. CDR3 sequence: CASSPGQGRGYTL. The CDR3 bases are TGTGCCAGCAGTCCAGGACAGGGGAGAGGCTACACCCTC.

The CDR3 DNA is TGTGCCAGCAGCCATTGGGTAGTGAGACGAAGGGAGGAGCTGTTTTTT. Encoded protein: CASSHWVVRRREELFF. V usage is TRBV7-3 and J usage is TRBJ2-2; no clear D. The V gene's germline CDR1 is SGHTA and CDR2 FQGTGA. The CDR3 is 16 amino acids. The germline V and J ends were trimmed by 5 bases and 10 bases, with 23 bases remaining between them.

CDR3 DNA sequence: TGTGCCAGCAGGAAGGGGACGGACACAGATACGCAGTATTTT. Amino acid sequence: CASRKGTDTDTQYF. The rearrangement uses TRBV2 and TRBJ2-3, with D perhaps matching TRBD1 or TRBD2 (5 bases each). Trimming removed 6 bases from V and 2 bases from J, with 12 bases in between. The germline CDR1 and CDR2 sequences are SNHLY and FYNNEI. The length of the CDR3 is 14 residues. Based on the CDR3 plus reference TRBV2 and TRBJ2-3, the full variable domain is EPEVTQTPSHQVTQMGQEVILRCVPISNHLYFYWYRQILGQKVEFLVSFYNNEISEKSEIFDDQFSVERPDGSNFTLKIRSTKLEDSAMYFCASRKGTDTDTQYFGPGTRLTVL.

This clone was picked up one time. This rearrangement joins TRBV25-1 to TRBJ2-7; D possibly matches TRBD1 or TRBD2 (5 bases each). The V and J ends lost 3 bases and 5 bases respectively, with 5 bases between them. CDR1 is MGHDK and CDR2 is SYGVNS in the germline V gene. CDR3 length: 11 amino acids. CDR3 DNA sequence: TGTGCCAGCAGTGAGGGGGACGAGCAGTACTTC. Translation gives CASSEGDEQYF.

The chain has TRBV6-5 and TRBJ1-2; 7 nucleotides line up with TRBD1. V lost 8 bases to trimming and J lost 5 bases; unmatched junction nucleotides: 14. This CDR3 is 15 amino acids long. In germline, CDR1 is MNHEY, CDR2 SVGAGI. The CDR3 protein is CASWGRGRDLYGYTF. In DNA, the CDR3 is TGTGCCAGCTGGGGCAGGGGGAGGGACCTTTATGGCTACACCTTC.

The rearrangement joins TRBV7-8 to TRBJ1-5; D is possibly TRBD1 (5 bases). The CDR3 length is 14 residues. Trimming removed 1 base at V and 10 bases at J, with 14 bases between. Germline CDR1 and CDR2: SGHVS and FQNEAQ. The CDR3, as DNA: TGTGCCAGCAGCTTAGTTCGGACATCGGAACCCCAGCATTTT. Its translation is CASSLVRTSEPQHF.

This clone was found once. The rearrangement links TRBV5-1 to TRBJ1-4; D is perhaps TRBD1 (6 bases). The CDR3 has 12 amino acids. In germline, CDR1 is SGHRS, CDR2 YFSETQ. Trimming took off 3 bases at V and 10 bases at J, with 10 bases between the two ends. CDR3 region: CASSWDIGKLFF. CDR3 bases: TGCGCCAGCAGCTGGGACATCGGAAAACTGTTTTTT.

Details on this clone: The sample carries other DNA sequences with the same CDR3. J is TRBJ1-2 and V is TRBV7-3; perhaps TRBD1 as D (6 bases). V was trimmed by 5 bases and J by 5 bases, leaving 15 bases between them. CDR3 size: 14 residues. The germline V gene encodes CDR1 SGHTA and CDR2 FQGTGA. This chain's CDR3 is CASSPSQGSYGYTF. CDR3 bases: TGTGCCAGCAGCCCCAGTCAGGGGAGTTATGGCTACACCTTC.

The genes are TRBV5-4 and TRBJ2-1; maybe TRBD2 (5 bases). Trimming took 0 bases from V and 7 from J, leaving 14 bases between them. The germline gives CDR1 SGHNT, CDR2 YYREEE (reference sequence). This CDR3 is 15 amino acids long. The CDR3 region is CASSLGVRTGNEQFF. The CDR3 region has the DNA TGTGCCAGCAGCTTGGGTGTCAGAACGGGGAATGAGCAGTTCTTC.

The chain employs TRBV7-9 and TRBJ2-3; D remains unclear. V shed 1 base and J shed 0 bases, with 8 bases lying between them. Germline values: CDR1 SEHNR, CDR2 FQNEAQ (reference sequence). The CDR3 loop spans 15 amino acids. CDR3 in amino acids: CASSLGHDSTDTQYF. Here the CDR3 DNA reads TGTGCCAGCAGCTTAGGACACGACAGCACAGATACGCAGTATTTT.

This chain uses TRBV14 with TRBJ2-1; D may be TRBD1 or TRBD2 (5 bases each). The CDR3 has 13 residues. The germline V gene has CDR1 SGHDN and CDR2 FVKESK. Trimming shortened V by 6 bases and J by 7 bases, and 13 bases separated the two germline ends. CDR3 nucleotide sequence: TGTGCCAGCAGTGTCGGGGCGGCGAATGAGCAGTTCTTC. This translates into CASSVGAANEQFF.

The chain has TRBV27 and TRBJ2-3; possibly TRBD1 for D (7 bases). The CDR3 consists of 16 residues. Germline assignment: CDR1 MNHEY and CDR2 SMNVEV (reference sequence). V lost 5 bases and J lost 5, with 20 bases in between. CDR3 DNA sequence: TGTGCCAGCAGTGCCCAGGGGGGAGGTTGGGGAGATACGCAGTATTTT. This codes for CASSAQGGGWGDTQYF.

The chain links TRBV5-8 to TRBJ1-2, with 7 bases lining up with TRBD1. The CDR3 has 17 amino acids. The V segment lost 3 bases and the J segment 7 bases; nucleotides outside the gene matches: 18. Germline V lookup: CDR1 SGHTS, CDR2 YDEGEE. DNA for the CDR3: TGTGCCAGCAGCTCCCCTATGGGGGTGCAGGGGGTTAGTGGCTACACCTTC. Residues: CASSSPMGVQGVSGYTF.

This rearrangement joins TRBV11-2 to TRBJ2-1, with 9 bases lining up with TRBD1. Germline V CDR1 and CDR2: SGHAT, FQNNGV. With V trimmed by 5 bases and J by 7 bases, 9 bases remained unmatched. The length of the CDR3 is 15 residues. The CDR3 loop reads CASSTGTGLRNEQFF. The CDR3 DNA reads as TGTGCCAGCAGCACCGGGACAGGGCTGAGGAATGAGCAGTTCTTC.

The chain joins TRBV4-3 to TRBJ2-7; D unresolved. The germline V and J ends were trimmed by 0 bases and 2 bases, with 8 bases remaining between them. The CDR3 runs 14 residues. Germline assignment: CDR1 LGHNA and CDR2 YSLEER. Here the CDR3 DNA reads TGCGCCAGCAGCCAAGATATTTTAACCTACGAGCAGTACTTC. It specifies CASSQDILTYEQYF.

This clone showed up just once. This chain connects TRBV10-2 to TRBJ1-5; D gene unclear. V gave up 0 bases and J gave up 4 bases, with 7 bases separating them. The CDR3 covers 14 residues. Germline V gene data show CDR1 as WSHSY and CDR2 as SAAADI. CDR3: CASSESTGNQPQHF. In nucleotides, the CDR3 is TGCGCCAGCAGTGAGTCGACGGGAAATCAGCCCCAGCATTTT.

The genes are TRBV2 and TRBJ2-1, with TRBD2 identical over 7 bases. The CDR3 length is 11 residues. V gave up 7 bases and J gave up 12 bases; unmatched junction bases: 6. Germline assignment: CDR1 SNHLY and CDR2 FYNNEI. CDR3 bases: TGTGCCAGCACCGACTGGGGGGGGCAGTTCTTC. Translated, it gives CASTDWGGQFF.

This chain connects TRBV14 to TRBJ1-2; possible D gene TRBD1, 5 bases. This CDR3 region has 15 residues. CDR1 is SGHDN, CDR2 FVKESK, per germline. With 4 bases removed from V and 6 bases from J, the gap between germline ends came to 18 bases. The CDR3 sequence is CASSRGQGSYDGYTF. The CDR3 bases are TGTGCCAGCAGCCGTGGCCAGGGAAGTTATGATGGCTACACCTTC. The full variable domain, its missing parts supplied by reference TRBV14 and TRBJ1-2, is EAGVTQFPSHSVIEKGQTVTLRCDPISGHDNLYWYRRVMGKEIKFLLHFVKESKQDESGMPNNRFLAERTGGTYSTLKVQPAELEDSGVYFCASSRGQGSYDGYTFGSGTRLTVV.

The chain carries TRBV27 and TRBJ2-3; maybe TRBD2 (7 bases). Germline CDR1 reads MNHEY; CDR2 reads SMNVEV (reference sequence). The CDR3 consists of 14 residues. Trimming stripped 6 bases from V and 5 bases from J, with 15 bases between. CDR3 in DNA: TGTGCCAGCAGGTTTCAGAGGGGGGGAGATACGCAGTATTTT. It encodes CASRFQRGGDTQYF.

The rearrangement links TRBV5-1 to TRBJ1-4, with a weak D call TRBD1 (5 bases). Between the trimmed V and J ends, which lost 5 bases and 3 bases, there was a span of 11 bases. The V gene's germline CDR1 is SGHRS and CDR2 YFSETQ. The CDR3 runs to 14 residues. CDR3 sequence reads: CASRPEGANEKLFF. The CDR3, as DNA: TGCGCCAGCAGACCGGAAGGGGCTAATGAAAAACTGTTTTTT.

This rearrangement joins TRBV6-6 to TRBJ2-7; weak D call: TRBD2 (6 bases). Germline assignment: CDR1 MNHNY and CDR2 SVGAGI (reference sequence). Trimming took off 0 bases at V and 2 bases at J, with 8 bases between the two ends. The CDR3 is made up of 14 amino acids. The CDR3: CASSYSGGTYEQYF. CDR3 nucleotide sequence: TGTGCCAGCAGTTACTCCGGGGGAACCTACGAGCAGTACTTC.

This chain links TRBV18 with TRBJ2-2; D perhaps matches TRBD1 (6 bases). Trimming removed 3 bases at V and 2 bases at J, with 7 bases between. The CDR3 runs to 14 residues. Germline V lookup: CDR1 KGHSH, CDR2 LQKENI. This CDR3 is CASSPRGNTGELFF. Here the CDR3 DNA reads TGTGCCAGCTCACCCAGGGGCAACACCGGGGAGCTGTTTTTT. The variable domain in full, with the rest retrieved from reference TRBV18 and TRBJ2-2, is NAGVMQNPRHLVRRRGQEARLRCSPMKGHSHVYWYRQLPEEGLKFMVYLQKENIIDESGMPKERFSAEFPKEGPSILRIQQVVRGDSAAYFCASSPRGNTGELFFGEGSRLTVL.

The chain couples TRBV10-3 to TRBJ1-2; D is ambiguous. Germline V lookup: CDR1 ENHRY, CDR2 SYGVKD. This CDR3 comprises 13 residues. Trimming pared 4 bases from V and 8 bases from J, leaving 14 bases between. CDR3 loop: CAISASSTRGYTF. DNA of the CDR3: TGTGCCATCAGTGCCTCATCTACGAGGGGCTACACCTTC.

J is TRBJ1-6 and V is TRBV7-9, with no clear D. Germline V CDR1 and CDR2: SEHNR, FQNEAQ (reference sequence). This CDR3 region has 13 residues. V dropped 8 bases and J dropped 0 bases, with 5 bases sitting between them. For the CDR3, the DNA is TGTGCCAGCGGTGGCTCCTATAATTCACCCCTCCACTTT. This encodes CASGGSYNSPLHF.